These 16 T cell receptor beta chains were sequenced from one sample in a study of human T cells and chemical hapten exposure. Time point in this sample: patch test 3, about 24 weeks after DPC sensitization. Treatment given: therapeutic diphenylcyclopropenone sensitization with weekly scalp DPC. Using its own MiXCR run on the RACE reads, TCRdb lists one record per CDR3 protein. Of approximately 80,000 distinct CDR3 sequences detected, 10% to 15% appear once; the ten largest clones hold around 5.7%. This specimen consisted of whole blood, obtained in connection with sensitization to the hapten diphenylcyclopropenone (DPC). The receptors derive from a woman in her fifties or sixties with alopecia areata. Some clones in this sample may be carry-over from other donors' samples.

Ten or more counts support this clonotype. The V and J genes are TRBV28 and TRBJ1-4; D uncertain. Between the trimmed V and J ends, which lost 5 bases and 4 bases, there was a span of 8 bases. The CDR3 covers 13 residues. CDR1 and CDR2 (germline): MDHEN, SYDVKM. The CDR3 region is CASSPLLNEKLFF. The CDR3 nucleotides are TGTGCCAGCAGTCCCCTACTTAATGAAAAACTGTTTTTT.

The table lists this clonotype with many counts. This rearrangement joins TRBV12-5 to TRBJ2-5, with TRBD2 identical over 11 bases. This CDR3 comprises 17 residues. CDR1 and CDR2 from the germline V gene are LGHNT and FRNRAP. Trimming took 4 bases from V and 0 from J; bases not matched to a gene: 7. DNA of the CDR3: TGTGCTAGTGGTTCGGGACTAGCGGCACCCTACCAAGAGACCCAGTACTTC. Its translation is CASGSGLAAPYQETQYF.

Only a few counts were recorded for this clonotype. As DNA, the CDR3 is TGCAGTGCTAGATGGCTAGCGGGAGACGGGCACGAGCAGTACTTC. It codes for CSARWLAGDGHEQYF. The V gene is TRBV20-1, the J gene TRBJ2-7; TRBD2 matches 10 bases. J lost 5 bases, V lost 2 bases, and 9 bases had no gene match. The CDR3 totals 15 residues. In germline, CDR1 is DFQATT, CDR2 SNEGSKA (reference sequence).

This clonotype was counted at least ten times. V and J are TRBV20-1 and TRBJ1-5, with D maybe TRBD1 (6 bases). Per germline, CDR1 DFQATT and CDR2 SNEGSKA (reference sequence). Trimming shortened V by 5 bases and J by 3 bases, and 14 bases separated the two germline ends. The CDR3 extends over 14 amino acids. The chain's CDR3 is CSASTGANNQPQHF. In DNA form, the CDR3 reads TGCAGTGCTTCGACGGGGGCCAACAATCAGCCCCAGCATTTT.

This chain links TRBV5-5 with TRBJ2-6, with D possibly being TRBD1 (5 bases). The germline V gene encodes CDR1 SGHKS and CDR2 YYEKEE (reference sequence). This CDR3 comprises 16 residues. Trimming pared 7 bases from V and 0 bases from J, leaving 14 bases between. This CDR3 is CASRTIPYSGANVLTF. CDR3 nucleotides: TGTGCCAGCCGGACAATCCCTTACTCTGGGGCCAACGTCCTGACTTTC.

This clonotype has a count of ten or more. The rearrangement uses TRBV29-1 and TRBJ2-5; 9 bases match TRBD2. CDR3 length: 16 amino acids. With 6 bases clipped from V and 5 bases from J, the junction kept 16 bases outside the gene matches. Per the germline V gene, CDR1 is SQVTM and CDR2 is ANQGSEA. In DNA, the CDR3 is TGCAGCGTAAGCCCAGCGGGAGGTTCCTGGGACGAGACCCAGTACTTC. Translation gives CSVSPAGGSWDETQYF.

This clonotype was observed a handful of times. The chain joins TRBV3-1 to TRBJ2-1; no reliable D call. Trimming shortened V by 0 bases and J by 3 bases, and 9 bases separated the two germline ends. Germline values: CDR1 LGHDT, CDR2 YNNKEL (reference sequence). This CDR3 has 15 amino acids. CDR3 sequence: CASSQDLGNYNEQFF. In DNA form, the CDR3 reads TGTGCCAGCAGCCAAGATCTTGGCAACTACAATGAGCAGTTCTTC.

The rearrangement joins TRBV20-1 to TRBJ2-1; 13 bases align to TRBD2. V lost 3 bases to trimming and J lost 5 bases; unmatched junction nucleotides: 4. Germline assignment: CDR1 DFQATT and CDR2 SNEGSKA (reference sequence). The CDR3 totals 15 residues. DNA of the CDR3: TGCAGTGCTAGTTCAGGACTAGCGGGAGACAATGAGCAGTTCTTC. Amino acid sequence: CSASSGLAGDNEQFF.

This clonotype showed up many times. The V gene is TRBV2, the J gene TRBJ2-2; TRBD2 aligns across 12 bases. Germline values: CDR1 SNHLY, CDR2 FYNNEI. The CDR3 contains 15 residues. J gave up 7 bases and V 3 bases, and 3 bases lay outside the gene matches. The CDR3 DNA reads as TGTGCCAGCAGTGAGCTAGCGGGAGGGTTCGGGGAGCTGTTTTTT. The encoded protein is CASSELAGGFGELFF.

The chain couples TRBV10-2 to TRBJ2-6; tentative D call: TRBD2 (5 bases). The CDR3 runs 16 residues. V gave up 6 bases and J gave up 1 base, with 13 bases separating them. The germline gives CDR1 WSHSY, CDR2 SAAADI. The CDR3 DNA reads TGCGCCAGCAGGTCTCCGGAGGTATCTGGGGCCAACGTCCTGACTTTC. Its translation is CASRSPEVSGANVLTF.

This clonotype was counted many times. The chain has TRBV7-2 and TRBJ1-6; 7 bases agree with TRBD1. The CDR3 is 14 residues long. CDR1 SGHTA and CDR2 FQGNSA come from the germline V gene. Trimming removed 5 bases from V and 5 bases from J; junction bases left unmatched: 3. The CDR3, as DNA: TGTGCCAGCAGCCGGGGACAGAATAATTCACCCCTCCACTTT. As protein: CASSRGQNNSPLHF. The full variable domain, rest sourced from reference TRBV7-2 and TRBJ1-6, is GAGVSQSPSNKVTEKGKDVELRCDPISGHTALYWYRQSLGQGLEFLIYFQGNSAPDKSGLPSDRFSAERTGGSVSTLTIQRTQQEDSAVYLCASSRGQNNSPLHFGNGTRLTVT.

This clonotype was seen a few times. J is TRBJ1-2 and V is TRBV4-1; 7 nucleotides match TRBD1. Germline V lookup: CDR1 MGHRA, CDR2 YSYEKL. Trimming at V came to 0 bases and at J to 8 bases, leaving 6 bases not matched to a gene. The length of the CDR3 is 14 residues. This CDR3 reads CASSQDRTGGGYTF. The CDR3 DNA reads TGCGCCAGCAGCCAAGATAGGACAGGAGGCGGCTACACCTTC.

The chain has TRBV12-3 or TRBV12-4 and TRBJ2-5; 7 bases agree with TRBD1. J lost 0 bases, V lost 1 base, and 11 bases had no gene match. The CDR3 covers 18 residues. CDR3 loop: CASSLGRDRDKYQETQYF. The CDR3 DNA reads TGTGCCAGCAGTTTAGGTAGGGACAGAGACAAGTACCAAGAGACCCAGTACTTC.

This clonotype occurred many times. The CDR3 nucleotides are TGTGCCAGCAGCTTAATGCCGAGTGAACACACCATATATTTT. This translates into CASSLMPSEHTIYF. The rearrangement joins TRBV11-2 to TRBJ1-3; D uncertain. Germline CDR1 SGHAT, CDR2 FQNNGV. CDR3 length equals 14 residues. V lost 2 bases and J lost 8, with 13 bases in between.

V is TRBV6-5 and J is TRBJ1-1, with 7 nucleotides matching TRBD1. V was clipped by 2 bases and J by 11 bases; unmatched bases: 8. This CDR3 contains 13 residues. The germline CDR1 and CDR2 sequences are MNHEY and SVGAGI. CDR3 bases: TGTGCCAGCAGTTACAGGGACAGAGGTTTGGCTTTCTTT. Translation: CASSYRDRGLAFF.

This chain links TRBV10-2 with TRBJ1-4, with D perhaps matching TRBD1 (5 bases). The germline V gene encodes CDR1 WSHSY and CDR2 SAAADI. V dropped 2 bases and J dropped 4 bases, with 8 bases sitting between them. This CDR3 has 14 residues. CDR3 in DNA: TGCGCCAGCAGTGAGAGAGGGGTTAATGAAAAACTGTTTTTT. Protein product: CASSERGVNEKLFF.